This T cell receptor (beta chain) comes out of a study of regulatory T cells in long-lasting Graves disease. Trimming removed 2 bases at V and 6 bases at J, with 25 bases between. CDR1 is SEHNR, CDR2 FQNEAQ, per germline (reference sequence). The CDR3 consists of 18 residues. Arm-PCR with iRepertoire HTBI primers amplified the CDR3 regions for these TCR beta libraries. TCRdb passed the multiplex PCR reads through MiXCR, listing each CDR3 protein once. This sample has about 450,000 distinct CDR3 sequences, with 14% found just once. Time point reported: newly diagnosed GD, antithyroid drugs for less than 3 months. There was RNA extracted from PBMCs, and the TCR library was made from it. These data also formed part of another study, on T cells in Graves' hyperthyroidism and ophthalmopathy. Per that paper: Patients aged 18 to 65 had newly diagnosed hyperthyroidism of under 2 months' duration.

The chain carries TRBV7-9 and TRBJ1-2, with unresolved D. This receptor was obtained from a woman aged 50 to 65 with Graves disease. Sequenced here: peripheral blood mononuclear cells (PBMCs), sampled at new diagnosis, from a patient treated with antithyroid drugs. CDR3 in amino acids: CASSLPELRDSPRDGYTF. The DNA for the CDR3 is TGTGCCAGCAGCTTACCTGAATTAAGAGACTCACCGAGGGATGGCTACACCTTC.